This TCR beta chain is drawn from a study of STAT5B mutations in CD4+ large granular lymphocyte leukemia. CDR1 is LNHDA, CDR2 SQIVND, per germline (reference sequence). The V end lost 3 bases, the J end lost 9 bases, and 5 bases lay between the germline ends. This CDR3 region has 11 residues. In regard to this clone: Its target is not known.

Authors' methods: A productive frequency of 2.59 x 10-5 was the lowest detectable. Here immunoSEQ multiplex PCR was the method, and the copy in TCRdb shows in-frame clones only, minus some. From that table come the V and J calls and clone size; the DNA was used to work out D and trimming. The data show 45,000 to 55,000 clones, approximately 70% seen once. Study results and caveats: 8/27 top patient clones versus 2/35 control clones were TRBV06-family.

Sequenced sample: CD4+ T cells from blood buffy coats. This sequence joins TRBV19 and TRBJ2-2; D gene unclear. The sequence was collected from a human donor in good health. The CDR3 loop reads CASSIGRELFF. The CDR3 nucleotides are TGTGCCAGTAGTATCGGTCGGGAGCTGTTTTTT. Supplemented by reference TRBV19 and TRBJ2-2, the full variable domain reads DGGITQSPKYLFRKEGQNVTLSCEQNLNHDAMYWYRQDPGQGLRLIYYSQIVNDFQKGDIAEGYSVSREKKESFPLTVTSAQKNPTAFYLCASSIGRELFFGEGSRLTVL.